The T cell receptor beta chain described here comes from a study of vaccination effects on CD4 cells after COVID-19. Study overall: Samples were taken post-vaccine, and their median timing was 72 days after the second dose. Study results and caveats: Clones of infection and vaccine origin contracted markedly late after vaccination.

Method: immunoSEQ multiplex PCR; TCRdb's copy keeps in-frame clones and lacks some. The sample has roughly 15,000 clones, around 80% seen once. V lost 0 bases and J lost 7, with 12 bases in between. The CDR3 length is 13 residues. Germline V gene lookup returns CDR1 GTSNPN and CDR2 SVGIG (reference sequence). ViraFEST used viral peptide pools to expand antigen-specific CD4+ T cells before sequencing. The authors isolated CD4+ T cells after roughly 10 days of culture. By PCR, the person was confirmed to have had SARS-CoV-2 infection between March and December 2020. All participants had two doses of either the BNT162b2 or mRNA-1273 vaccine. The culture medium for 1.5 million to 2.5 million PBMC per well included around 9.3 IU/ml IL-2 and around 9.8 ug/ml peptides. In this sample, this clone turned up a few times. Its antigen is not identified.

This sequence joins TRBV30 and TRBJ1-2, with D possibly TRBD1 on 5 matching bases. This TCR came from a human donor who had a prior SARS-CoV-2 infection. Sample: CD4+ T cells from PBMCs cultured with SARS-CoV-2 spike peptides, taken after COVID-19 vaccination. CDR3 nucleotides: TGTGCCTGGAGTGTGGGGGGAGAGCTTGGCTACACCTTC. It translates to CAWSVGGELGYTF.